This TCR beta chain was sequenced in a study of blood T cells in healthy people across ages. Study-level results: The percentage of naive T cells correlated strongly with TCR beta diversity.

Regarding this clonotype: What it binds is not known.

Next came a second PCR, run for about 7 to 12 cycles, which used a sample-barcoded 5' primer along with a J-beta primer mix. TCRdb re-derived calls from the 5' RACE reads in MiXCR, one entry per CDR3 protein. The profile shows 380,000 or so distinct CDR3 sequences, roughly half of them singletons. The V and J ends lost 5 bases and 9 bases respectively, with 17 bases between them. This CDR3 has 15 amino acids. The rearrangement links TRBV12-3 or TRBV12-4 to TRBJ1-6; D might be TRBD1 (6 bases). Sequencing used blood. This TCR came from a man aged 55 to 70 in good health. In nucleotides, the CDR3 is TGTGCCAGCAGTCTGTCAGGGGTCGGTGGTTCACCCCTCCACTTT. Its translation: CASSLSGVGGSPLHF.